These 10 T cell receptor beta chains share one sample of origin, sequenced in a study of beta chain features in type 1 diabetes. Study-wide findings and caveats: For Type 1 diabetes patients, all four CD4+ subsets carried TCRB CDR3s that were moderately but significantly shorter.

These TCRs' antigens remain unknown. Isolated RNA was reverse transcribed in full, so expressed TCRB transcripts were sequenced. Produced via immunoSEQ multiplex PCR; TCRdb's table is partial and in-frame only. Of roughly 100,000 clones in the sample, 25% to 30% were seen once. Sequenced material: central memory CD4+ T cells from blood. The receptor source for this set is a woman between 18 and 29 years old with type 1 diabetes.

This clone was counted a few times. This chain connects TRBV5-4 to TRBJ1-4; D not certain. CDR1 SGHNT and CDR2 YYREEE come from the germline V gene (reference sequence). This CDR3 region has 16 residues. V dropped 2 bases and J dropped 3 bases, with 14 bases sitting between them. CDR3 sequence: CASSFNGHRANEKLFF. CDR3 nucleotides: TGTGCCAGCAGCTTCAATGGGCACAGAGCTAATGAAAAACTGTTTTTT.

The rearrangement joins TRBV7-3 to TRBJ2-1; 8 bases are shared with TRBD2. After removal of 4 bases from V and 9 bases from J, the junction contained 8 bases not matched to a gene. This CDR3 is built from 14 residues. Per germline, CDR1 SGHTA and CDR2 FQGTGA. For the CDR3, the DNA is TGTGCCAGCAGCTCTGACCCGCTAGCGGGTGAGCAGTTCTTC. Translation gives CASSSDPLAGEQFF.

V gene TRBV2 combines with J gene TRBJ2-1, with a weak D call TRBD2 (6 bases). The CDR3 has 14 amino acids. The V end lost 10 bases, the J end lost 6 bases, and 19 bases lay between the germline ends. CDR1 is SNHLY and CDR2 is FYNNEI in the germline V gene. This CDR3 is CATAGTSSLNEQFF. The CDR3 DNA reads TGTGCCACCGCGGGAACTAGCAGCCTCAATGAGCAGTTCTTC.

This clone has at least ten counts. The rearrangement links TRBV29-1 to TRBJ2-1, with 10 nucleotides matching TRBD2. Germline trimming cut 6 bases from V and 5 bases from J; bases unmatched to any gene: 7. CDR1 is SQVTM, CDR2 ANQGSEA, per germline. This CDR3 has 14 residues. The CDR3 sequence: CSVRAGGPNNEQFF. DNA for the CDR3: TGCAGCGTCAGAGCGGGAGGGCCTAACAATGAGCAGTTCTTC.

The V call is TRBV7-6, the J call TRBJ1-4, with D maybe TRBD1 (6 bases). The CDR3 length is 15 residues. Trimming removed 1 base from V and 10 bases from J, with 16 bases in between. Per germline, CDR1 SGHVS and CDR2 FNYEAQ. Here the CDR3 DNA reads TGTGCCAGCAGCTTAGAGGCGCAGGGGCAGGGAAAACTGTTTTTT. Residues: CASSLEAQGQGKLFF.

This clone was counted only a few times. The chain uses TRBV7-8 and TRBJ2-2; weak D call: TRBD2 (5 bases). The CDR3 consists of 15 residues. The germline CDR1 and CDR2 sequences are SGHVS and FQNEAQ. Trimming removed 1 base at V and 1 base at J, with 7 bases between. The CDR3 loop reads CASSLGGGNTGELFF. CDR3 sequence (DNA): TGTGCCAGCAGCTTAGGCGGAGGGAACACCGGGGAGCTGTTTTTT.

This clone has just a few counts. This chain links TRBV30 with TRBJ2-1; D perhaps matches TRBD1 (6 bases). This CDR3 spans 15 amino acids. Trimming took off 0 bases at V and 7 bases at J, with 16 bases between the two ends. Germline V CDR1 and CDR2: GTSNPN, SVGIG (reference sequence). The CDR3 spells CAWSVTQGTKNEQFF. Written as DNA, the CDR3 is TGTGCCTGGAGTGTAACCCAGGGGACCAAGAATGAGCAGTTCTTC.

This clone was recorded a few times. The chain combines TRBV6-5 with TRBJ1-1, with D tentatively TRBD1 (6 bases). Germline V gene sequence: CDR1 MNHEY, CDR2 SVGAGI. Trimming took 4 bases from V and 6 from J, leaving 15 bases between them. The CDR3 runs 14 residues. This CDR3 is CASSFPGQGAEAFF. The CDR3 DNA follows: TGTGCCAGCAGTTTCCCGGGACAAGGCGCTGAAGCTTTCTTT.

The chain employs TRBV30 and TRBJ2-1, with 7 nucleotides matching TRBD1. There are 16 residues in the CDR3. CDR1 is GTSNPN, CDR2 SVGIG, per germline (reference sequence). V was pared by 0 bases and J by 6 bases, with 11 bases of the junction left unmatched. This CDR3 reads CAWSVFGVGGFNEQFF. The DNA for the CDR3 is TGTGCCTGGAGTGTTTTCGGGGTAGGGGGCTTCAATGAGCAGTTCTTC.

This clone showed up just a few times. The V and J genes are TRBV6-5 and TRBJ2-5, with TRBD2 identical over 8 bases. CDR1 and CDR2 (germline): MNHEY, SVGAGI. V was clipped by 6 bases and J by 11 bases; unmatched bases: 8. The CDR3 is 12 amino acids. CDR3 amino acids: CASSQTGGKQYF. The CDR3 coding sequence is TGTGCCAGCAGCCAGACGGGGGGGAAGCAGTACTTC.